One sample yielded the 5 T cell receptor beta chains listed below, sequenced in a study of control samples from healthy donors and cancer patients (dated by TCRdb to 2019 to 2021). Library construction relied on the immunoSEQ multiplex PCR assay. As stored in TCRdb, this immuneACCESS dataset retains in-frame rearrangements with V and J assigned. A fraction of the clones does not appear; measured against another copy, unresolved V genes explain less than half of the discrepancy, and the remainder lacks a known reason. The sample table holds 130,000 to 150,000 clones, of which 88% were seen once. The top ten clones comprise just over 8.5% of the sample. Sequenced sample: blood. The receptors were sampled from a woman in her 30s in good health.

This chain joins TRBV7-8 and TRBJ1-6; D unresolved. The germline CDR1 and CDR2 sequences are SGHVS and FQNEAQ. This CDR3 contains 18 residues. Trimming removed 0 bases from V and 5 bases from J, with 17 bases in between. The CDR3 sequence: CASSLAFMVAANNSPLHF. CDR3 sequence (DNA): TGTGCCAGCAGCTTAGCTTTTATGGTGGCAGCCAATAATTCACCCCTCCACTTT.

The rearrangement joins TRBV2 to TRBJ2-2, with TRBD2 matching 7 bases. J lost 5 bases, V lost 7 bases, and 16 bases had no gene match. The CDR3 sequence is 17 residues long. Germline V gene lookup returns CDR1 SNHLY and CDR2 FYNNEI. In DNA, the CDR3 is TGTGCCAGCAATGCAGGCCCACTAGCGCGGGGAACCGGGGAGCTGTTTTTT. Translation gives CASNAGPLARGTGELFF.

The chain joins TRBV6-5 to TRBJ1-2, with 8 bases identical to TRBD1. Per the germline V gene, CDR1 is MNHEY and CDR2 is SVGAGI. This CDR3 is 14 amino acids long. The ends lost 0 bases at V and 6 bases at J; junction bases unmatched: 3. CDR3 in DNA: TGTGCCAGCAGTTACTCCCGGACAGGGAATGGCTACACCTTC. Its protein is CASSYSRTGNGYTF.

The chain combines TRBV2 with TRBJ2-5, with D perhaps matching TRBD1 (5 bases). The CDR3 is 16 amino acids. Trimming removed 7 bases from V and 2 bases from J, with 20 bases in between. CDR1 SNHLY and CDR2 FYNNEI come from the germline V gene. CDR3 residues: CASTILGIGQQETQYF. The CDR3 DNA is TGTGCCAGCACGATACTGGGAATCGGACAACAAGAGACCCAGTACTTC.

The J gene is TRBJ1-1, the V gene TRBV6-5; D not certain. V gave up 7 bases and J gave up 11 bases, with 14 bases separating them. The CDR3 runs 11 residues. Germline values: CDR1 MNHEY, CDR2 SVGAGI. In DNA form, the CDR3 reads TGTGCCAGCACCTACAGTGGGCGGGCTTTCTTT. It yields the protein CASTYSGRAFF.